The entry below describes one T cell receptor beta chain. The antigen is not known. Based on CD45RO/CCR7/CD25/CD127/CD95/CD27, CD4+ regulatory, stem cell-like memory, naive and central memory cells were sorted. Expressed TCRB transcripts were sequenced after all isolated RNA was converted to cDNA. Assay used: immunoSEQ multiplex PCR; TCRdb lists only in-frame clones, some missing. The sample has 16,000 or so clones; roughly four fifths are singletons. The entry originates in a study of beta chain features in type 1 diabetes. Whole-study context: Age and gender were similar between patients and healthy donors, as were cell yields. Overall study findings and caveats: All four CD4+ subsets of Type 1 diabetes patients contained TCRB CDR3s that were moderately but significantly shorter.

In germline, CDR1 is SGHTA, CDR2 FQGNSA. The CDR3 totals 13 residues. The germline V and J ends were trimmed by 0 bases and 8 bases, with 10 bases remaining between them. The chain uses TRBV7-2 and TRBJ1-1; D remains ambiguous. The sequenced sample consisted of stem cell memory CD4+ T cells from blood. The receptor was derived from a woman under 30 with type 1 diabetes. Here the CDR3 reads CASSLASGWEAFF. CDR3 coding DNA: TGTGCCAGCAGCTTAGCGTCGGGGTGGGAAGCTTTCTTT.